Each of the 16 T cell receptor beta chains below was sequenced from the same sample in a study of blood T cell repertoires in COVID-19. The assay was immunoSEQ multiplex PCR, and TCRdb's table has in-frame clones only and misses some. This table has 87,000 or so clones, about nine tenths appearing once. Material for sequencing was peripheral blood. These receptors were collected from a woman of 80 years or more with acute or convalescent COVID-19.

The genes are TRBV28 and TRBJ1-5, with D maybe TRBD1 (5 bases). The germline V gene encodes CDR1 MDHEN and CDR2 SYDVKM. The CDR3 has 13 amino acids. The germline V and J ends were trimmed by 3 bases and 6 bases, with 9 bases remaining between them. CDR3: CASSLQGTQPQHF. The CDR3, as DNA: TGTGCCAGCAGTTTGCAGGGAACTCAGCCCCAGCATTTT.

As DNA, the CDR3 is TGTGCCAGCAGCCAAGATACGATCCTCAGGGTACAGCAGCCCCAGCATTTT. This encodes CASSQDTILRVQQPQHF. The genes are TRBV14 and TRBJ1-5, with D tentatively TRBD1 (5 bases). The V and J ends lost 0 bases and 7 bases respectively, with 19 bases between them. This CDR3 spans 17 amino acids. Germline V CDR1 and CDR2: SGHDN, FVKESK.

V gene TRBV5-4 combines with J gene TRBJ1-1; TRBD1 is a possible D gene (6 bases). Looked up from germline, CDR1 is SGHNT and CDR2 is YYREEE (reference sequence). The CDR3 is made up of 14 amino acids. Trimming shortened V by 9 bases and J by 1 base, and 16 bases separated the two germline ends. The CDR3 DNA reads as TGTGCCACCCAGGGGTCCCTAGGGAACACTGAAGCTTTCTTT. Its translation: CATQGSLGNTEAFF.

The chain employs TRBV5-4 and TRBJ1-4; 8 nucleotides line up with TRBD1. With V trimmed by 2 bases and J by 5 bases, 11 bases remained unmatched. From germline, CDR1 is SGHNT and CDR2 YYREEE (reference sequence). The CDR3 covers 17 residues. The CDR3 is CASSLREGTGSNEKLFF. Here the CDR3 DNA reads TGTGCCAGCAGCTTACGAGAAGGGACAGGTTCAAATGAAAAACTGTTTTTT.

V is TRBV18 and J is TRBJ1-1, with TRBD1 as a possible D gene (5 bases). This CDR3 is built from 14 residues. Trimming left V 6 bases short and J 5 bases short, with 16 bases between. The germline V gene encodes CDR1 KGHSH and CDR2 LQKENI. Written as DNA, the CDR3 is TGTGCCAGCTCCCCTGGAGGGACTTCGACTGAAGCTTTCTTT. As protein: CASSPGGTSTEAFF.

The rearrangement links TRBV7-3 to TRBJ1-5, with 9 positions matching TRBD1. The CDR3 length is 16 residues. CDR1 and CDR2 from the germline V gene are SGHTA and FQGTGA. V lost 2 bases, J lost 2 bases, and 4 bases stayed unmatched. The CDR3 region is CASSLPGTGRNQPQHF. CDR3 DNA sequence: TGTGCCAGCAGCTTACCAGGGACAGGGCGCAATCAGCCCCAGCATTTT.

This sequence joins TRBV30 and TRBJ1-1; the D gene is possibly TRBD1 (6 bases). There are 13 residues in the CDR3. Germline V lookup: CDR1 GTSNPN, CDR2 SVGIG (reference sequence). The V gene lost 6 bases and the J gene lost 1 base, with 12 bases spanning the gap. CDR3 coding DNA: TGTGCCTGCGGGACACCACGGAACACTGAAGCTTTCTTT. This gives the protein CACGTPRNTEAFF.

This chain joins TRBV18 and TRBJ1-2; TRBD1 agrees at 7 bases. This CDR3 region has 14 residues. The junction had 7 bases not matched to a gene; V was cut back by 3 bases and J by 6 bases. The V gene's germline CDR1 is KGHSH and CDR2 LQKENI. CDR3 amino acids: CASSPFQGGDGYTF. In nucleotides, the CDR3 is TGTGCCAGCTCACCTTTCCAGGGGGGAGATGGCTACACCTTC.

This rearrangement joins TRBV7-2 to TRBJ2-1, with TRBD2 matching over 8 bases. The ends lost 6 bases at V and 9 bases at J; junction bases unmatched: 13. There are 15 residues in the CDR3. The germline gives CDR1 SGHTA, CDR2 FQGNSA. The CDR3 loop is CASSPTAGAGGEQFF. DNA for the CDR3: TGTGCCAGCAGTCCGACCGCGGGGGCGGGGGGTGAGCAGTTCTTC.

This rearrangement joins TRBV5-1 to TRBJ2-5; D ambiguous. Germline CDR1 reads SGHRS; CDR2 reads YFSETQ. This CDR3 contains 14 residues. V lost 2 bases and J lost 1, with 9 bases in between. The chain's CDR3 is CASSFISSQETQYF. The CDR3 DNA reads TGCGCCAGCAGCTTTATCTCTAGCCAAGAGACCCAGTACTTC.

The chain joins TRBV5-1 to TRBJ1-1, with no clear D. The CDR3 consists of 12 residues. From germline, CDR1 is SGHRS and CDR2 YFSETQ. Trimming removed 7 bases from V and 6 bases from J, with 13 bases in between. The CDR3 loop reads CASSQEGPEAFF. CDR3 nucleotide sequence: TGCGCCAGCTCTCAGGAGGGCCCTGAAGCTTTCTTT.

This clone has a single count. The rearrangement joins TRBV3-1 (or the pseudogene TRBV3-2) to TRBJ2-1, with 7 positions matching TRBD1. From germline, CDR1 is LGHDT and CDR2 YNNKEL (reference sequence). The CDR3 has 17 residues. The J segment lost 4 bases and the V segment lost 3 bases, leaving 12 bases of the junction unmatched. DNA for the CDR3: TGTGCCAGCAGCCAGGGAGCGCCGACAGGGTTATACAATGAGCAGTTCTTC. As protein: CASSQGAPTGLYNEQFF.

The DNA of the CDR3 is TGTGCCAGTAGTATGACTAGCGGGAGACCTGATGAGCAGTTCTTC. Residues: CASSMTSGRPDEQFF. The chain recombines TRBV19 with TRBJ2-1, with 12 nucleotides matching TRBD2. CDR1 is LNHDA, CDR2 SQIVND, per germline (reference sequence). The CDR3 spans 15 residues. Trimming at V came to 3 bases and at J to 8 bases, leaving 5 bases not matched to a gene.

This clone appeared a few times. The CDR3 DNA reads TGTGCCAGCAGTGATATGGGAGCCCCGAACACTGAAGCTTTCTTT. This codes for CASSDMGAPNTEAFF. The genes are TRBV6-1 and TRBJ1-1; D gene unclear. Germline V lookup: CDR1 MNHNS, CDR2 SASEGT. This CDR3 has 15 amino acids. Trimming removed 3 bases from V and 1 base from J, with 12 bases in between.

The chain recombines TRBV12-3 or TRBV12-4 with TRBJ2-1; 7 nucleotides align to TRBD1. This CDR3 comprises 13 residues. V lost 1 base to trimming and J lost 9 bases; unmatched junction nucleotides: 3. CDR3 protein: CASSLDRGSEQFF. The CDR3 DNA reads TGTGCCAGCAGTTTAGACAGGGGCAGTGAGCAGTTCTTC.

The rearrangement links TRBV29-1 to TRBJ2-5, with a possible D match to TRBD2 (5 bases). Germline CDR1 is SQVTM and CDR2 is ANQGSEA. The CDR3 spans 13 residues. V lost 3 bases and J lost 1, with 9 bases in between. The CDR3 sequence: CSVDGGTQETQYF. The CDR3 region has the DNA TGCAGCGTTGATGGAGGAACCCAAGAGACCCAGTACTTC. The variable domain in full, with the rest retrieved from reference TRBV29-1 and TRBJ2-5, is SAVISQKPSRDICQRGTSLTIQCQVDSQVTMMFWYRQQPGQSLTLIATANQGSEATYESGFVIDKFPISRPNLTFSTLTVSNMSPEDSSIYLCSVDGGTQETQYFGPGTRLLVL.